The sequence of this T cell receptor beta chain was determined in a study of blood T cell repertoires in COVID-19. Overall study: The United States, Italy and Spain provided the acute and convalescent COVID-19 samples. Sources were T cells, B-cell-depleted T cells, or PBMCs; the material itself was cDNA or gDNA.

Authors' analysis steps: Nucleated cell number was recorded as an estimate derived from reference gene primer amplification. Data came from immunoSEQ multiplex PCR; TCRdb stores just in-frame clones and leaves some out. From that table come the V and J calls and clone size; the DNA was used to work out D and trimming. The sample comprises roughly 180,000 clones, roughly three quarters of which are singletons, and roughly 8.7% rests with the top ten. This clone was detected once. Germline CDR1 reads KGHSH; CDR2 reads LQKENI. The CDR3 spans 15 residues. With 6 bases removed from V and 1 base from J, the gap between germline ends came to 15 bases.

Sequenced sample: peripheral blood. The chain links TRBV18 to TRBJ1-1; a possible D gene is TRBD1 (6 bases). The receptor's source is a woman in her fifties or sixties with active or convalescent COVID-19. The CDR3 DNA is TGTGCCAGCTCTCTTCCCCCACAGGGGAACACTGAAGCTTTCTTT. This gives the protein CASSLPPQGNTEAFF.